Presented here are 29 T cell receptor beta chains from one specimen sequenced in a study of cytomegalovirus exposure and HLA in healthy donors. Vbeta (60) and Jbeta (13) primers were used in the PCR. Sequenced by immunoSEQ multiplex PCR; TCRdb stores in-frame clones only, minus some. This table holds fewer than 85,000 clones. Specimen: PBMCs. The receptors were sampled from a middle-aged woman in good health and CMV-seropositive.

This sequence joins TRBV28 and TRBJ2-2; 9 positions match TRBD2. V dropped 2 bases and J dropped 4; count of bases not matched to a gene: 2. The CDR3 covers 15 residues. CDR1 is MDHEN, CDR2 SYDVKM, per germline. CDR3: CASSLQREVTGELFF. The CDR3, as DNA: TGTGCCAGCAGTTTACAGCGGGAGGTCACCGGGGAGCTGTTTTTT.

To note about this clone: A junction boundary mismatches the germline segment, possibly from a read error. The V call is TRBV7-2, the J call TRBJ1-2; weak D call: TRBD1 (6 bases). CDR3 length equals 18 residues. Germline V gene sequence: CDR1 SGHTA, CDR2 FQGNSA. CDR3 nucleotide sequence: TGTGCCGGCAGCTTGGTACCGGGACACAGAGTTCTTGACTATGGCTACACCTTC. This translates into CAGSLVPGHRVLDYGYTF.

This rearrangement joins TRBV7-6 to TRBJ1-1; D gene uncertain. Germline CDR1 reads SGHVS; CDR2 reads FNYEAQ. V lost 5 bases and J 3 bases, leaving 13 bases between the germline ends. This CDR3 spans 14 amino acids. CDR3 residues: CASSPRTRDTEAFF. The CDR3 bases are TGTGCCAGCAGCCCACGTACCCGGGACACTGAAGCTTTCTTT.

The chain has TRBV2 and TRBJ1-5; 7 nucleotides line up with TRBD1. The CDR3 sequence is 16 residues long. With 2 bases clipped from V and 6 bases from J, the junction kept 10 bases outside the gene matches. Germline CDR1 SNHLY, CDR2 FYNNEI. This CDR3 is CASSELGKGAVQPQHF. The CDR3 bases are TGTGCCAGCAGTGAATTAGGAAAGGGGGCCGTTCAGCCCCAGCATTTT.

The chain employs TRBV7-9 and TRBJ2-3; 12 nucleotides align to TRBD2. CDR1 is SEHNR, CDR2 FQNEAQ, per germline (reference sequence). The CDR3 length is 16 residues. Unmatched junction bases numbered 4, after V lost 6 bases and J lost 0 bases. CDR3 residues: CASRPTSGGSTDTQYF. The CDR3 DNA sequence: TGTGCCAGCAGGCCGACTAGCGGGGGAAGCACAGATACGCAGTATTTT.

The chain is built from TRBV7-3 and TRBJ1-5, with TRBD1 as a possible D gene (6 bases). This CDR3 spans 14 amino acids. V dropped 5 bases and J dropped 5 bases, with 13 bases sitting between them. Germline loops: CDR1 SGHTA, CDR2 FQGTGA. The CDR3 DNA sequence: TGTGCCAGCAGCGAGGACAGCACCCATCAGCCCCAGCATTTT. It specifies CASSEDSTHQPQHF.

The rearrangement joins TRBV19 to TRBJ1-1; no reliable D call. CDR1 is LNHDA, CDR2 SQIVND, per germline (reference sequence). The CDR3 sequence is 17 residues long. The V and J ends lost 4 bases and 6 bases respectively, with 24 bases between them. The CDR3 sequence: CASSTMTFAVQASEAFF. CDR3 nucleotide sequence: TGTGCCAGTAGTACCATGACTTTTGCCGTCCAAGCTTCTGAAGCTTTCTTT.

This chain links TRBV7-9 with TRBJ2-3; 9 bases line up with TRBD2. This CDR3 comprises 16 residues. Germline CDR1 and CDR2: SEHNR and FQNEAQ (reference sequence). The V gene end was trimmed by 5 bases and the J gene end by 5 bases; junction bases not matched to a gene: 11. CDR3 residues: CASSARLAVEGDTQYF. The DNA of the CDR3 is TGTGCCAGCAGCGCTAGACTAGCGGTAGAGGGAGATACGCAGTATTTT.

This chain links TRBV5-1 with TRBJ2-7, with 10 bases identical to TRBD1. After removal of 4 bases from V and 1 base from J, the junction contained 5 bases not matched to a gene. Germline assignment: CDR1 SGHRS and CDR2 YFSETQ. The CDR3 contains 15 residues. In DNA form, the CDR3 reads TGCGCCAGCAGCCCGGGACAGGGGACGTCCTACGAGCAGTACTTC. It codes for CASSPGQGTSYEQYF.

The J gene is TRBJ1-1, the V gene TRBV2; no reliable D call. Trimming took off 10 bases at V and 11 bases at J, with 17 bases between the two ends. There are 11 residues in the CDR3. Germline V lookup: CDR1 SNHLY, CDR2 FYNNEI. CDR3 amino acids: CAIQKTGKAFF. The CDR3 DNA sequence: TGTGCCATTCAAAAGACGGGAAAGGCTTTCTTT.

The chain employs TRBV5-8 and TRBJ1-1; possibly TRBD1 for D (5 bases). The CDR3 loop spans 15 amino acids. Germline V lookup: CDR1 SGHTS, CDR2 YDEGEE. Trimming removed 3 bases from V and 6 bases from J, with 18 bases in between. The CDR3 DNA follows: TGTGCCAGCAGCTCTCGCAGGGTGGCCCTTGCTGAAGCTTTCTTT. Encoded protein: CASSSRRVALAEAFF.

The V gene is TRBV6-5, the J gene TRBJ2-7, with a weak D call TRBD2 (6 bases). Between the trimmed V and J ends, which lost 0 bases and 6 bases, there was a span of 9 bases. This CDR3 comprises 13 residues. Looked up from germline, CDR1 is MNHEY and CDR2 is SVGAGI. The CDR3: CASSYSGGSEQYF. CDR3 DNA: TGTGCCAGCAGTTACTCAGGAGGGTCCGAGCAGTACTTC.

The chain links TRBV27 to TRBJ2-3, with TRBD2 matching over 10 bases. The CDR3 totals 19 residues. From germline, CDR1 is MNHEY and CDR2 SMNVEV (reference sequence). V trimming: 3 bases; J trimming: 5 bases; junction bases outside the gene matches: 17. The DNA of the CDR3 is TGTGCCAGCAGTTTTATTTGGACTAGCGGTCCAGGGGGGGGAGATACGCAGTATTTT. The encoded protein is CASSFIWTSGPGGGDTQYF.

The V and J genes are TRBV6-6 and TRBJ2-7; the match to TRBD2 covers 11 bases. The germline CDR1 and CDR2 sequences are MNHNY and SVGAGI (reference sequence). The trim removed 2 bases at V and 2 bases at J, leaving 2 bases unmatched. The length of the CDR3 is 15 residues. The CDR3 DNA follows: TGTGCCAGCAGTTACGGGACTAGCGGAACCTACGAGCAGTACTTC. This sequence encodes CASSYGTSGTYEQYF.

The chain is built from TRBV27 and TRBJ1-2; 7 bases are shared with TRBD1. Germline V gives CDR1 MNHEY, CDR2 SMNVEV (reference sequence). The trim removed 5 bases at V and 3 bases at J, leaving 12 bases unmatched. The CDR3 contains 16 residues. Here the CDR3 reads CASSPGTAFAHYGYTF. The CDR3 DNA is TGTGCCAGCAGTCCGGGGACAGCCTTCGCTCACTATGGCTACACCTTC.

The chain uses TRBV10-3 and TRBJ1-1; possible D gene TRBD1, 5 bases. Germline CDR1 and CDR2: ENHRY and SYGVKD. V lost 11 bases, J lost 0 bases, and 22 bases lay in between. The CDR3 has 16 amino acids. The CDR3 coding sequence is TGTGCCCCCCCCACGACAGAGCACGGTGTGAACACTGAAGCTTTCTTT. Its translation is CAPPTTEHGVNTEAFF.

The V gene is TRBV6-1, the J gene TRBJ2-1, with D maybe TRBD2 (5 bases). The CDR3 runs 13 residues. The germline gives CDR1 MNHNS, CDR2 SASEGT. The ends were cut back, 4 bases at V and 5 bases at J, with 9 bases in the middle. DNA of the CDR3: TGTGCCAGCAGTGGCCGGGAAGACAATGAGCAGTTCTTC. This gives the protein CASSGREDNEQFF.

V and J are TRBV27 and TRBJ2-2; D remains ambiguous. The CDR3 is made up of 15 amino acids. Trimming pared 5 bases from V and 1 base from J, leaving 11 bases between. In germline, CDR1 is MNHEY, CDR2 SMNVEV (reference sequence). The CDR3 DNA reads TGTGCCAGCAGTATGACGACTCAGAACACCGGGGAGCTGTTTTTT. Residues: CASSMTTQNTGELFF.

The CDR3 bases are TGTGCCAGCAGCCGATCCACAGGAAGCTCCTATAATTCACCCCTCCACTTT. Its protein product is CASSRSTGSSYNSPLHF. The chain carries TRBV7-9 and TRBJ1-6, with D maybe TRBD1 (5 bases). The CDR3 is 17 residues long. The germline V and J ends were trimmed by 5 bases and 0 bases, with 14 bases remaining between them. The germline V gene encodes CDR1 SEHNR and CDR2 FQNEAQ (reference sequence).

The J gene is TRBJ2-1, the V gene TRBV9; D perhaps matches TRBD2 (6 bases). V was pared by 3 bases and J by 2 bases, with 12 bases between. Germline loops: CDR1 SGDLS, CDR2 YYNGEE. The CDR3 totals 15 residues. The CDR3 protein is CASSAPSATYNEQFF. In DNA form, the CDR3 reads TGTGCCAGCAGCGCACCTAGCGCCACCTACAATGAGCAGTTCTTC. The variable domain in full, completed from reference TRBV9 and TRBJ2-1, reads DSGVTQTPKHLITATGQRVTLRCSPRSGDLSVYWYQQSLDQGLQFLIQYYNGEERAKGNILERFSAQQFPDLHSELNLSSLELGDSALYFCASSAPSATYNEQFFGPGTRLTVL.

This chain links TRBV18 with TRBJ2-7; 8 positions match TRBD1. V shed 8 bases, J shed 5 bases, and the junction held 8 bases outside the gene matches. Germline values: CDR1 KGHSH, CDR2 LQKENI. CDR3 length: 13 amino acids. DNA of the CDR3: TGTGCCAGCACCGGACAGGGTCTGAACGAGCAGTACTTC. Translation gives CASTGQGLNEQYF.

The V call is TRBV6-1, the J call TRBJ2-3, with 10 bases aligning to TRBD2. CDR3 length: 14 amino acids. Germline CDR1 and CDR2: MNHNS and SASEGT. After removal of 7 bases from V and 2 bases from J, the junction contained 3 bases not matched to a gene. This chain's CDR3 is CASKLAGDTDTQYF. The DNA of the CDR3 is TGTGCCAGCAAGCTAGCGGGAGACACAGATACGCAGTATTTT.

V gene TRBV7-8 combines with J gene TRBJ1-1; D call uncertain. Germline V CDR1 and CDR2: SGHVS, FQNEAQ. This CDR3 spans 13 amino acids. Trimming cost V 4 bases and J 1 base, with 7 bases left between them. CDR3 nucleotide sequence: TGTGCCAGCAGCTCCCAAGCGAACACTGAAGCTTTCTTT. The encoded protein is CASSSQANTEAFF.

This chain joins TRBV9 and TRBJ1-2; D possibly corresponds to TRBD1 (6 bases). The V end lost 3 bases, the J end lost 5 bases, and 17 bases lay between the germline ends. The CDR3 totals 15 residues. Germline values: CDR1 SGDLS, CDR2 YYNGEE. The CDR3 is CASSEMGGASYGYTF. CDR3 DNA: TGTGCCAGCAGCGAGATGGGGGGGGCCTCGTATGGCTACACCTTC.

The gene calls are TRBV11-2 and TRBJ2-7; D ambiguous. The V end was cut by 1 base, the J end by 0 bases, with 7 bases between. This CDR3 contains 14 residues. The germline V gene has CDR1 SGHAT and CDR2 FQNNGV. The CDR3 region has the DNA TGTGCCAGCAGCTTAGGTTCTAACTCCTACGAGCAGTACTTC. Its translation: CASSLGSNSYEQYF.

The chain couples TRBV5-1 to TRBJ2-1; 12 bases fit TRBD2. Germline assignment: CDR1 SGHRS and CDR2 YFSETQ. J was trimmed by 0 bases and V by 0 bases; bases with no gene match: 7. The CDR3 loop spans 19 amino acids. Here the CDR3 reads CASSLGLAGGISSYNEQFF. CDR3 nucleotide sequence: TGCGCCAGCAGCTTGGGTCTAGCGGGAGGGATTAGCTCCTACAATGAGCAGTTCTTC. The entire variable domain, with the rest obtained from reference TRBV5-1 and TRBJ2-1, is as follows: KAGVTQTPRYLIKTRGQQVTLSCSPISGHRSVSWYQQTPGQGLQFLFEYFSETQRNKGNFPGRFSGRQFSNSRSEMNVSTLELGDSALYLCASSLGLAGGISSYNEQFFGPGTRLTVL.

The rearrangement joins TRBV7-2 to TRBJ2-7, with 10 bases lining up with TRBD1. The CDR3 totals 14 residues. V dropped 5 bases and J dropped 3; count of bases not matched to a gene: 4. Germline V CDR1 and CDR2: SGHTA, FQGNSA. This CDR3 is CASSDRGLRYEQYF. In DNA, the CDR3 is TGTGCCAGCAGCGACAGGGGGCTACGCTACGAGCAGTACTTC.

The rearrangement links TRBV19 to TRBJ1-5; no definite D call. V lost 3 bases and J 6 bases, leaving 9 bases between the germline ends. Germline lookup yields CDR1 LNHDA and CDR2 SQIVND (reference sequence). The CDR3 contains 13 residues. CDR3 bases: TGTGCCAGTAGTATCCAGAGCGGTCAGCCCCAGCATTTT. Amino acid sequence: CASSIQSGQPQHF.

The J gene is TRBJ2-3, the V gene TRBV5-6, with D perhaps matching TRBD1 (5 bases). Germline loops: CDR1 SGHDT, CDR2 YYEEEE. Deletions cut 1 base from V and 4 bases from J, with 19 bases between. This CDR3 spans 17 amino acids. CDR3 residues: CASSLMGHTVGPDTQYF. In nucleotides, the CDR3 is TGTGCCAGCAGCTTGATGGGGCACACTGTAGGACCAGATACGCAGTATTTT.